This T cell receptor (beta chain) was obtained from a study of Graves' ophthalmopathy and Graves' hyperthyroidism. The CDR3 is made up of 13 amino acids. Trimming left V 4 bases short and J 8 bases short, with 15 bases between. Germline assignment: CDR1 SQVTM and CDR2 ANQGSEA. This clonotype showed up many times. Using RNA transcripts, the TCR beta CDR3 regions were amplified. The library came from an HTBI-primed first-round RT-PCR and a second-round multiplex PCR. Each CDR3 protein is one row after TCRdb ran MiXCR on the multiplex PCR reads. The sample records about 400,000 distinct CDR3 sequences, around 20% being singletons.

The chain carries TRBV29-1 and TRBJ2-4, with D perhaps given as TRBD1 or TRBD2 (5 bases each). This clonotype was sampled from a woman between 18 and 29 years old with Graves' ophthalmopathy. The sequenced material came from peripheral blood. The CDR3 sequence is CSVVGELEYIQYF. In DNA form, the CDR3 reads TGCAGCGTTGTGGGGGAGCTGGAGTACATTCAGTACTTC.